This T cell receptor beta chain was observed in a study of T cell repertoires in cytomegalovirus infection. Study background: Indicated by public TCR beta signatures were CMV infection and matching HLA type.

Germline loops: CDR1 SGHVS, CDR2 FNYEAQ. V was trimmed by 5 bases and J by 3 bases, leaving 13 bases between them. The CDR3 is 14 amino acids. This clonotype has a count of ten or more. Its specificity is not known. Study-wide results and limits: Cumulative public TCR beta family frequency identified CMV carriers with the relevant HLA. CMV-specific TCR beta clonotypes restricted by HLA-C were the ones dominating the ex vivo response.

TCRdb reprocessed the reads via MiXCR and lists one record per CDR3 protein. The sample lists under 800,000 distinct CDR3 sequences, roughly a quarter occurring once. This chain joins TRBV7-6 and TRBJ1-2; perhaps TRBD1 as D (6 bases). This TCR was recovered from a human donor in good health (CMV status not recorded). Some clones in this sample may be carry-over from other donors' samples. The sequencing sample was made of CD8+ T cells from PBMCs. CDR3 sequence (DNA): TGTGCCAGCAGCGGAACAGGGAATGACTATGGCTACACCTTC. The encoded protein is CASSGTGNDYGYTF.